A single sample gave rise to the 13 T cell receptor beta chains below, sequenced in a study of CD8 T cells in Susac syndrome. RNA was extracted with the RNeasy kit, and a quantity of roughly 0.5 to 1 ug was reverse transcribed using random hexamers. TCRdb used MiXCR to reprocess the immunoSEQ multiplex PCR reads, holding one entry per CDR3 protein. The table has under 200,000 distinct CDR3 sequences, 90% to 96% seen once. The sequenced material came from CD4+ T cells from PBMCs. The receptors were gathered from a human donor with Susac syndrome.

The chain has TRBV29-1 and TRBJ1-2; D ambiguous. The CDR3 covers 11 residues. Germline-derived CDR1 and CDR2 are SQVTM and ANQGSEA. V was trimmed by 5 bases and J by 8 bases, leaving 12 bases between them. Here the CDR3 reads CSVRKGDGYTF. The CDR3 coding sequence is TGCAGCGTTCGAAAGGGAGACGGCTACACCTTC.

The chain has TRBV29-1 and TRBJ2-1; 9 nucleotides match TRBD1. Germline V CDR1 and CDR2: SQVTM, ANQGSEA. V lost 4 bases, J lost 9 bases, and 10 bases stayed unmatched. The CDR3 spans 14 residues. The CDR3 reads CSVAWGQGVVEQFF. DNA for the CDR3: TGCAGCGTTGCGTGGGGACAGGGAGTTGTTGAGCAGTTCTTC.

The J gene is TRBJ2-1, the V gene TRBV30; D gene uncertain. CDR3 size: 14 residues. Germline V CDR1 and CDR2: GTSNPN, SVGIG (reference sequence). Trimming shortened V by 4 bases and J by 1 base, and 11 bases separated the two germline ends. CDR3 sequence reads: CAWIGRLSYNEQFF. The CDR3 nucleotides are TGTGCCTGGATAGGTAGACTGTCCTACAATGAGCAGTTCTTC.

The genes are TRBV27 and TRBJ2-7; TRBD2 is a possible D gene (6 bases). The germline V gene encodes CDR1 MNHEY and CDR2 SMNVEV (reference sequence). This CDR3 comprises 15 residues. Trimming stripped 6 bases from V and 10 bases from J, with 25 bases between. The CDR3 reads CASRASSANPGTQYF. CDR3 DNA: TGTGCCAGCAGAGCGTCCAGCGCGAACCCCGGGACTCAGTACTTC.

This clonotype showed up just once. The chain recombines TRBV28 with TRBJ2-2; D is undetermined. Germline CDR1 reads MDHEN; CDR2 reads SYDVKM. V shed 3 bases and J shed 4 bases, with 12 bases lying between them. The CDR3 consists of 15 residues. The CDR3 nucleotides are TGTGCCAGCAGTTTTCAGCCCCTTCTCACCGGGGAGCTGTTTTTT. This translates into CASSFQPLLTGELFF.

The chain joins TRBV28 to TRBJ2-2; TRBD2 matches 7 bases. Trimming removed 5 bases from V and 6 bases from J; junction bases left unmatched: 12. The CDR3 is made up of 16 amino acids. Germline V gene sequence: CDR1 MDHEN, CDR2 SYDVKM. CDR3 nucleotides: TGTGCCAGCAGTCCCTGGGGGGGGTTTCTGGCCGGGGAGCTGTTTTTT. This sequence encodes CASSPWGGFLAGELFF.

This clonotype showed up just once. The genes are TRBV29-1 and TRBJ1-1, with unresolved D. This CDR3 has 13 residues. Trimming cost V 3 bases and J 0 bases, with 8 bases left between them. The germline V gene has CDR1 SQVTM and CDR2 ANQGSEA. The CDR3 spells CSVERLMNTEAFF. The CDR3 nucleotides are TGCAGCGTTGAGCGGCTAATGAACACTGAAGCTTTCTTT.

V and J are TRBV5-4 and TRBJ2-1; D may correspond to TRBD1 or TRBD2 (5 bases each). V was cut by 0 bases and J by 9 bases, with 13 bases left in between. Germline CDR1 reads SGHNT; CDR2 reads YYREEE (reference sequence). CDR3 size: 14 residues. The CDR3 reads CASSLAREQAEQFF. CDR3 in DNA: TGTGCCAGCAGCTTGGCCCGGGAACAGGCTGAGCAGTTCTTC.

The chain has TRBV7-2 and TRBJ2-4, with D perhaps assigned TRBD1 or TRBD2 (6 bases each). The V gene lost 7 bases and the J gene lost 0 bases, with 16 bases spanning the gap. This CDR3 has 16 amino acids. CDR1 and CDR2 (germline): SGHTA, FQGNSA. This CDR3 is CASTRDGGRAKNIQYF. CDR3 DNA sequence: TGTGCCAGCACCCGCGACGGGGGCCGAGCCAAAAACATTCAGTACTTC.

The gene calls are TRBV29-1 and TRBJ2-5; D ambiguous. Trimming took 4 bases from V and 2 from J, leaving 8 bases between them. Germline CDR1 SQVTM, CDR2 ANQGSEA. The CDR3 has 12 residues. The CDR3 sequence: CSVARMQETQYF. CDR3 nucleotides: TGCAGCGTTGCACGAATGCAAGAGACCCAGTACTTC.

The J gene is TRBJ2-1, the V gene TRBV7-3; D is unclear. Germline loops: CDR1 SGHTA, CDR2 FQGTGA. V lost 5 bases and J 8 bases, leaving 13 bases between the germline ends. The CDR3 is made up of 13 amino acids. CDR3 residues: CASSPYQDHEQFF. Written as DNA, the CDR3 is TGTGCCAGCAGCCCGTACCAGGACCATGAGCAGTTCTTC.

This chain connects TRBV28 to TRBJ2-1; a possible D gene is TRBD2 (5 bases). Germline V gives CDR1 MDHEN, CDR2 SYDVKM. CDR3 size: 13 residues. V was trimmed by 7 bases and J by 4 bases, leaving 11 bases between them. CDR3 nucleotides: TGTGCCAGCAAGGGAGCCCCTTACAATGAGCAGTTCTTC. Its protein product is CASKGAPYNEQFF.

The chain couples TRBV5-4 to TRBJ2-5; 8 positions agree with TRBD1. CDR1 and CDR2 (germline): SGHNT, YYREEE (reference sequence). The V and J ends lost 1 base and 3 bases, in that order; junction bases with no gene match: 5. This CDR3 contains 15 residues. The CDR3 loop is CASSLKTGGKETQYF. CDR3 nucleotide sequence: TGTGCCAGCAGCTTGAAAACAGGGGGTAAAGAGACCCAGTACTTC.